This is a list of T cell receptor beta chains from one sample in a study of blood T cell repertoires in COVID-19. TCRdb's table, derived via immunoSEQ multiplex PCR, lists solely in-frame clones and lacks some. This table has around 300,000 clones, 88% appearing once. Sequenced sample: PBMCs or T cells enriched from blood (not recorded which). These TCRs come from a woman aged 45-65 years who had recovered from COVID-19. The CDR3 runs from the conserved cysteine through the conserved F or W. D genes are given only for firm matches. Not all rows give a size; the values are once, few, many and, for expanded clones, a class.

d_gene: -; abundance: -; j_gene: TRBJ2-1; v_gene: TRBV11-2; CDR3nt: TGTGCCAGCAGCGCCCAGGCCGAGATCCACAATGAGCAGTTCTTC; CDR3aa: CASSAQAEIHNEQFF
d_gene: -; abundance: -; j_gene: TRBJ1-1; v_gene: TRBV9; CDR3nt: TGTGCCAGCAGCGCGCAAACAGGGTTGAACACTGAAGCTTTCTTT; CDR3aa: CASSAQTGLNTEAFF
d_gene: TRBD1; abundance: -; j_gene: TRBJ2-7; v_gene: TRBV6-6; CDR3nt: TGTGCCAGCAGTTACACGGGACAGTCCTACGAGCAGTACTTC; CDR3aa: CASSYTGQSYEQYF
d_gene: TRBD1; abundance: -; j_gene: TRBJ2-5; v_gene: TRBV24-1; CDR3nt: TGTGCCACCAGTGTTTCCGGACAGGGCGGCTTAGAGACCCAGTACTTC; CDR3aa: CATSVSGQGGLETQYF
d_gene: -; abundance: -; j_gene: TRBJ2-2; v_gene: TRBV11-3; CDR3nt: TGTGCCAGCAGCGGAGGCCCGAACACCGGGGAGCTGTTTTTT; CDR3aa: CASSGGPNTGELFF
d_gene: -; abundance: -; j_gene: TRBJ1-2; v_gene: TRBV12-3/TRBV12-4; CDR3nt: TGTGCCAGCAGAAAAGGGGGTAGTGGCTACACCTTC; CDR3aa: CASRKGGSGYTF
d_gene: TRBD2; abundance: once; j_gene: TRBJ2-1; v_gene: TRBV5-1; CDR3nt: TGCGCCAGCAGCTTGGAGGGTAGCGGGAGCGCGGGGGAGCAGTTCTTC; CDR3aa: CASSLEGSGSAGEQFF
d_gene: TRBD1; abundance: -; j_gene: TRBJ1-2; v_gene: TRBV25-1; CDR3nt: TGTGCCAGCTCCCCACAGGGGACCCAAGTCGGCTACACCTTC; CDR3aa: CASSPQGTQVGYTF
d_gene: -; abundance: -; j_gene: TRBJ2-7; v_gene: TRBV18; CDR3nt: TGTGCCAGCTCGCCAGAGACAGGTTCTGGGGAGCAGTACTTC; CDR3aa: CASSPETGSGEQYF
d_gene: -; abundance: few; j_gene: TRBJ2-1; v_gene: TRBV6-4; CDR3nt: TGTGCCAGCAGTGAACCCCCGCTGTCCTCCAGTGAGCAGTTCTTC; CDR3aa: CASSEPPLSSSEQFF
d_gene: TRBD1; abundance: -; j_gene: TRBJ1-6; v_gene: TRBV28; CDR3nt: TGTGCCAGCAGTTTCCGAGGACAGGGGAGAAATTCACCCCTCCACTTT; CDR3aa: CASSFRGQGRNSPLHF
d_gene: TRBD1; abundance: -; j_gene: TRBJ1-5; v_gene: TRBV19; CDR3nt: TGTGCCAGTAGTATTACCGGGACAGGGTACAATCAGCCCCAGCATTTT; CDR3aa: CASSITGTGYNQPQHF
d_gene: TRBD1; abundance: -; j_gene: TRBJ1-3; v_gene: TRBV7-2; CDR3nt: TGTGCCAGCAGCCCGACAGGGCTTTCTGGAAACACCATATATTTT; CDR3aa: CASSPTGLSGNTIYF
d_gene: -; abundance: -; j_gene: TRBJ2-5; v_gene: TRBV7-3; CDR3nt: TGTGCCAGCAGCTCTAGGTACCAAGAGACCCAGTACTTC; CDR3aa: CASSSRYQETQYF
d_gene: TRBD1; abundance: -; j_gene: TRBJ1-5; v_gene: TRBV7-3; CDR3nt: TGTGCCAGCAGTAAGGACAGGGGGAATCAGCCCCAGCATTTT; CDR3aa: CASSKDRGNQPQHF
d_gene: -; abundance: -; j_gene: TRBJ1-1; v_gene: TRBV3-1/TRBV3-2; CDR3nt: TGTGCCAGCAGTCCCACGGTGAACACTGAAGCTTTCTTT; CDR3aa: CASSPTVNTEAFF
d_gene: -; abundance: -; j_gene: TRBJ1-4; v_gene: TRBV7-2; CDR3nt: TGTGCCAGCGCCAGACAGGCACTTGCAACTAATGAAAAACTGTTTTTT; CDR3aa: CASARQALATNEKLFF
d_gene: -; abundance: -; j_gene: TRBJ1-1; v_gene: TRBV28; CDR3nt: TGTGCCAGCAACTCGGGATACCAAAACACTGAAGCTTTCTTT; CDR3aa: CASNSGYQNTEAFF
d_gene: -; abundance: -; j_gene: TRBJ2-1; v_gene: TRBV14; CDR3nt: TGTGCCAGCAGCAGGGGGGGCAATGAGCAGTTCTTC; CDR3aa: CASSRGGNEQFF
d_gene: -; abundance: -; j_gene: TRBJ2-7; v_gene: TRBV28; CDR3nt: TGTGCCAGCGGGGTGATGGGCGGGAACTCCTACGAGCAGTACTTC; CDR3aa: CASGVMGGNSYEQYF
d_gene: -; abundance: -; j_gene: TRBJ2-1; v_gene: TRBV10-3; CDR3nt: TGTGCCATCAGTGGTACGGACAGAGTTAACAATGAGCAGTTCTTC; CDR3aa: CAISGTDRVNNEQFF
d_gene: -; abundance: -; j_gene: TRBJ2-2; v_gene: TRBV18; CDR3nt: TGTGCCAGCTCACCATCAGGGCTGGGTACCGGGGAGCTGTTTTTT; CDR3aa: CASSPSGLGTGELFF
d_gene: -; abundance: -; j_gene: TRBJ2-3; v_gene: TRBV5-5; CDR3nt: TGTGCCAGCAGCCCAAATGGGCTAGCGACAGATACGCAGTATTTT; CDR3aa: CASSPNGLATDTQYF
d_gene: -; abundance: -; j_gene: TRBJ1-4; v_gene: TRBV4-3; CDR3nt: TGCGCCAGCAGCCGCTCGGGGGGACCTCAGGAAAAACTGTTTTTT; CDR3aa: CASSRSGGPQEKLFF
d_gene: -; abundance: -; j_gene: TRBJ1-4; v_gene: TRBV6-5; CDR3nt: TGTGCCAGCAGCAAACCTAAGCCCGAAAAACTGTTTTTT; CDR3aa: CASSKPKPEKLFF
d_gene: TRBD1; abundance: -; j_gene: TRBJ1-1; v_gene: TRBV4-3; CDR3nt: TGCGTCAGCAGCCAGAGCCCAGGGGGGAACACTGAAGCTTTCTTT; CDR3aa: CVSSQSPGGNTEAFF
d_gene: TRBD1; abundance: few; j_gene: TRBJ1-2; v_gene: TRBV28; CDR3nt: TGTGCCAGCAGTCCATCGGGGACAGGGTTTTTTAACTATGGCTACACCTTC; CDR3aa: CASSPSGTGFFNYGYTF
d_gene: -; abundance: -; j_gene: TRBJ1-2; v_gene: TRBV11-2; CDR3nt: TGTGCCAGCAGCGCGCAACAGAAACCATCCCTTGAGGGCTACACCTTC; CDR3aa: CASSAQQKPSLEGYTF
d_gene: -; abundance: -; j_gene: TRBJ1-4; v_gene: TRBV6-1; CDR3nt: TGTGCCAGCAGTGAAGGACAGGCTTGGGAAAAACTGTTTTTT; CDR3aa: CASSEGQAWEKLFF
d_gene: TRBD2; abundance: -; j_gene: TRBJ2-1; v_gene: TRBV2; CDR3nt: TGTGCCAGCAGCCCCCGCGGACTAGCGGCTATGAGCTCCTACAATGAGCAGTTCTTC; CDR3aa: CASSPRGLAAMSSYNEQFF
d_gene: -; abundance: -; j_gene: TRBJ1-2; v_gene: TRBV28; CDR3nt: TGTGCCAGCAGTCCCCAACTGGGCAGGTACTATGGCTACACCTTC; CDR3aa: CASSPQLGRYYGYTF
d_gene: -; abundance: -; j_gene: TRBJ1-3; v_gene: TRBV27; CDR3nt: TGTGCCAGCAGGGATGGGGGGAGAGGAAACACCATATATTTT; CDR3aa: CASRDGGRGNTIYF
d_gene: -; abundance: -; j_gene: TRBJ2-2; v_gene: TRBV24-1; CDR3nt: TGTGCCACCAGTGATTTACAAGAGCTGTTTTTT; CDR3aa: CATSDLQELFF
d_gene: -; abundance: -; j_gene: TRBJ2-3; v_gene: TRBV10-3; CDR3nt: TGTGCCATCAGTGACCACTTAGGCAGCGCGGGCACAGATACGCAGTATTTT; CDR3aa: CAISDHLGSAGTDTQYF
d_gene: TRBD2; abundance: -; j_gene: TRBJ2-7; v_gene: TRBV3-1/TRBV3-2; CDR3nt: TGTGCCAGCAGCCAAGATCTGAGGCGGGGTTGGGAAGCGGGAGTGGCCTACGAGCAGTACTTC; CDR3aa: CASSQDLRRGWEAGVAYEQYF